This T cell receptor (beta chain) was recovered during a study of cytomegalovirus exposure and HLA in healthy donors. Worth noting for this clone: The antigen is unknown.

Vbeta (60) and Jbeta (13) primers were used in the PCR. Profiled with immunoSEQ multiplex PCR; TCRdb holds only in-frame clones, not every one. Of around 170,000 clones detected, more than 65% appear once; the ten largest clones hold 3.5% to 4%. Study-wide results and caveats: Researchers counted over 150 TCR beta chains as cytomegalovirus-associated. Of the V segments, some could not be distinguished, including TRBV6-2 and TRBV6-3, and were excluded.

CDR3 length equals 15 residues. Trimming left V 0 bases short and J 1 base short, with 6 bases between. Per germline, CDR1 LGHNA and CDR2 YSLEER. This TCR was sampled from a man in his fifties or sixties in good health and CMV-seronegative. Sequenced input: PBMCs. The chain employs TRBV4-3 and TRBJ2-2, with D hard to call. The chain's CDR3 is CASSQDRQNTGELFF. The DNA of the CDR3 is TGCGCCAGCAGCCAAGATCGACAGAACACCGGGGAGCTGTTTTTT.